The 23 T cell receptor beta chains given below trace back to one sample, sequenced in a study of blood T cell repertoires in COVID-19. Data came from immunoSEQ multiplex PCR; TCRdb stores just in-frame clones and leaves some out. Here the sample spans roughly 300,000 clones, 85% being singletons. The material sequenced was PBMCs or T cells enriched from blood (not recorded which). These receptors came from a woman aged 45 to 65 who had recovered from COVID-19.

This clone showed up just once. The V gene is TRBV5-8, the J gene TRBJ2-5; tentative D call: TRBD1 (5 bases). The CDR3 is made up of 15 amino acids. CDR1 and CDR2 from the germline V gene are SGHTS and YDEGEE. The ends were cut back, 4 bases at V and 2 bases at J, with 15 bases in the middle. CDR3 in DNA: TGTGCCAGCAGCCCTGGAAGGGGCCCGCAAGAGACCCAGTACTTC. Residues: CASSPGRGPQETQYF.

V gene TRBV7-8 combines with J gene TRBJ1-6; maybe TRBD1 (6 bases). Trimming took 6 bases from V and 12 from J, leaving 21 bases between them. This CDR3 is 15 amino acids long. CDR1 is SGHVS and CDR2 is FQNEAQ in the germline V gene. CDR3 coding DNA: TGTGCCAGCAGAGAAGAAAAAAACAGGGCGATACCCCTCCACTTT. This encodes CASREEKNRAIPLHF.

A few counts support this clone. The rearrangement links TRBV29-1 to TRBJ1-2; TRBD1 is a possible D gene (5 bases). The CDR3 is 14 residues long. Looked up from germline, CDR1 is SQVTM and CDR2 is ANQGSEA. With 5 bases removed from V and 4 bases from J, the gap between germline ends came to 17 bases. The CDR3 here is CSVPLGGIGYGYTF. The DNA of the CDR3 is TGCAGCGTTCCCCTGGGGGGAATAGGCTATGGCTACACCTTC.

The chain couples TRBV11-3 to TRBJ1-1; D gene unclear. The CDR3 has 13 residues. Germline values: CDR1 SGHNT, CDR2 YENEEA. Trimming stripped 6 bases from V and 1 base from J, with 9 bases between. Here the CDR3 reads CASRKTQNTEAFF. In DNA form, the CDR3 reads TGTGCCAGCAGAAAGACACAGAACACTGAAGCTTTCTTT.

V gene TRBV5-1 combines with J gene TRBJ1-1; D may be TRBD1 (6 bases). V dropped 4 bases and J dropped 2 bases, with 12 bases sitting between them. Germline lookup yields CDR1 SGHRS and CDR2 YFSETQ. The CDR3 runs to 14 residues. This CDR3 reads CASSLGASNTEAFF. Written as DNA, the CDR3 is TGCGCCAGCAGCCTGGGGGCCTCTAACACTGAAGCTTTCTTT.

This rearrangement joins TRBV2 to TRBJ1-4; TRBD1 is a possible D gene (5 bases). The CDR3 extends over 15 amino acids. The germline CDR1 and CDR2 sequences are SNHLY and FYNNEI. V was trimmed by 7 bases and J by 5 bases, leaving 17 bases between them. In DNA form, the CDR3 reads TGTGCCAGCACCCAGGGTGGGCAACCCAATGAAAAACTGTTTTTT. Its translation is CASTQGGQPNEKLFF.

V is TRBV3-1 (or the pseudogene TRBV3-2) and J is TRBJ2-1, with TRBD2 as a possible D gene (6 bases). Germline V gene data show CDR1 as LGHDT and CDR2 as YNNKEL (reference sequence). Trimming removed 4 bases from V and 3 bases from J, with 19 bases in between. The CDR3 spans 17 residues. CDR3 nucleotides: TGTGCCAGCAGCCTCAAGCTCCGGGAGTTCAGCTACAATGAGCAGTTCTTC. Amino acid sequence: CASSLKLREFSYNEQFF.

The J gene is TRBJ1-5, the V gene TRBV12-3 or TRBV12-4; D remains unclear. The CDR3 has 13 residues. Trimming took off 1 base at V and 9 bases at J, with 10 bases between the two ends. CDR3 sequence reads: CASSLGRSGPQHF. The CDR3 DNA sequence: TGTGCCAGCAGTTTAGGGCGATCAGGGCCCCAGCATTTT.

The genes are TRBV24-1 and TRBJ1-4; D perhaps matches TRBD1 (5 bases). The CDR3 has 18 amino acids. V was clipped by 2 bases and J by 8 bases, with 23 bases between them. Germline V lookup: CDR1 KGHDR, CDR2 SFDVKD. The CDR3 nucleotides are TGTGCCACCAGTGATTCCGAGGATTTGGGGGGTACCCCGGAAAAACTGTTTTTT. It translates to CATSDSEDLGGTPEKLFF.

CDR3 protein: CASSQDRPAPDRPYGYTF. The CDR3 DNA is TGCGCCAGCAGCCAAGATCGGCCAGCGCCAGACCGGCCCTATGGCTACACCTTC. The gene calls are TRBV4-1 and TRBJ1-2; no firm D call. The germline gives CDR1 MGHRA, CDR2 YSYEKL. The CDR3 has 18 amino acids. The V and J ends lost 0 bases and 4 bases respectively, with 21 bases between them.

The genes are TRBV9 and TRBJ2-3, with no clear D. This CDR3 comprises 15 residues. The germline gives CDR1 SGDLS, CDR2 YYNGEE. With 0 bases removed from V and 2 bases from J, the gap between germline ends came to 10 bases. The CDR3, as DNA: TGTGCCAGCAGCGTAGGCCCTCACTCCACAGATACGCAGTATTTT. It codes for CASSVGPHSTDTQYF. The full variable domain, completed using reference TRBV9 and TRBJ2-3, is DSGVTQTPKHLITATGQRVTLRCSPRSGDLSVYWYQQSLDQGLQFLIQYYNGEERAKGNILERFSAQQFPDLHSELNLSSLELGDSALYFCASSVGPHSTDTQYFGPGTRLTVL.

The chain couples TRBV14 to TRBJ2-2; D perhaps matches TRBD1 (5 bases). V was cut by 1 base and J by 5 bases, with 11 bases left in between. Germline CDR1 SGHDN, CDR2 FVKESK. This CDR3 comprises 15 residues. Here the CDR3 reads CASSQGWGRTGELFF. The DNA of the CDR3 is TGTGCCAGCAGCCAAGGGTGGGGCCGGACCGGGGAGCTGTTTTTT.

The chain is built from TRBV5-4 and TRBJ1-2; TRBD1 agrees at 7 bases. The germline V gene encodes CDR1 SGHNT and CDR2 YYREEE (reference sequence). Losses at the gene ends were 3 bases for V and 5 bases for J; bases not matched to a gene: 4. The CDR3 runs to 13 residues. This chain's CDR3 is CASSSGTAYGYTF. CDR3 nucleotide sequence: TGTGCCAGCAGCTCTGGGACAGCATATGGCTACACCTTC. Full variable domain (rest looked up from reference TRBV5-4 and TRBJ1-2): ETGVTQSPTHLIKTRGQQVTLRCSSQSGHNTVSWYQQALGQGPQFIFQYYREEENGRGNFPPRFSGLQFPNYSSELNVNALELDDSALYLCASSSGTAYGYTFGSGTRLTVV.

The rearrangement uses TRBV9 and TRBJ2-1, with 7 bases that match TRBD2. CDR3 length: 13 amino acids. Trimming cost V 3 bases and J 5 bases; bases outside gene matches: 2. Germline V gives CDR1 SGDLS, CDR2 YYNGEE. The CDR3 reads CASSGGGNNEQFF. The CDR3 DNA sequence: TGTGCCAGCAGCGGCGGGGGAAACAATGAGCAGTTCTTC.

V usage is TRBV12-3 or TRBV12-4 and J usage is TRBJ1-2; tentative D call: TRBD1 (5 bases). V was shortened by 10 bases and J by 7 bases, with 16 bases between the two germline ends. CDR3 length equals 12 residues. The DNA of the CDR3 is TGTGCCACAACAGGTAGCTGGTCTGGCTACACCTTC. Translation gives CATTGSWSGYTF.

V and J are TRBV15 and TRBJ2-3; D uncertain. The ends were cut back, 0 bases at V and 2 bases at J, with 6 bases in the middle. This CDR3 is 14 amino acids long. Germline CDR1 reads LNHNV; CDR2 reads YYDKDF (reference sequence). The CDR3 reads CATSREQPTDTQYF. The CDR3 nucleotides are TGTGCCACCAGCAGAGAACAGCCCACAGATACGCAGTATTTT.

The V and J genes are TRBV7-2 and TRBJ2-1, with D maybe TRBD2 (7 bases). CDR1 and CDR2 from the germline V gene are SGHTA and FQGNSA. This CDR3 has 18 amino acids. V dropped 5 bases and J dropped 7 bases, with 27 bases sitting between them. CDR3 sequence (DNA): TGTGCCAGCAGCCAAGAACGCGCGGGAGTCCCAGGGGAGAATGAGCAGTTCTTC. Protein product: CASSQERAGVPGENEQFF.

The chain recombines TRBV2 with TRBJ1-4; possibly TRBD1 for D (5 bases). Trimming cost V 2 bases and J 8 bases, with 18 bases left between them. In germline, CDR1 is SNHLY, CDR2 FYNNEI. The CDR3 extends over 16 amino acids. DNA for the CDR3: TGTGCCAGCAGTGAAAGGGGCGCCCCGAGAGGAGAAAAACTGTTTTTT. Translated, it gives CASSERGAPRGEKLFF.

This sequence joins TRBV9 and TRBJ2-1, with a weak D call TRBD1 (5 bases). The V end lost 2 bases, the J end lost 5 bases, and 5 bases lay between the germline ends. The CDR3 is 12 amino acids. CDR1 is SGDLS, CDR2 YYNGEE, per germline. As DNA, the CDR3 is TGTGCCAGCAGCGTGACAGACAATGAGCAGTTCTTC. Its translation: CASSVTDNEQFF.

The chain combines TRBV6-6 with TRBJ1-5, with TRBD1 identical over 10 bases. The J segment lost 7 bases and the V segment lost 2 bases, leaving 5 bases of the junction unmatched. This CDR3 is 15 amino acids long. Germline-derived CDR1 and CDR2 are MNHNY and SVGAGI (reference sequence). The CDR3 here is CASSYRGQGEQPQHF. DNA of the CDR3: TGTGCCAGCAGTTACCGCGGACAGGGGGAACAGCCCCAGCATTTT.

The rearrangement joins TRBV12-3 or TRBV12-4 to TRBJ2-7; D is unresolved. This CDR3 is built from 13 residues. The ends were cut back, 3 bases at V and 6 bases at J, with 12 bases in the middle. The CDR3 reads CASSFSPILEQYF. The CDR3 DNA sequence: TGTGCCAGCAGTTTCTCCCCTATCCTCGAGCAGTACTTC.

The chain employs TRBV28 and TRBJ2-4; the D gene is possibly TRBD1 (6 bases). Trimming removed 10 bases from V and 2 bases from J, with 12 bases in between. Germline V gene sequence: CDR1 MDHEN, CDR2 SYDVKM. The CDR3 is made up of 13 amino acids. CDR3 coding DNA: TGTGCCACCTTAGACAGGTCCAAAAACATTCAGTACTTC. Translated, it gives CATLDRSKNIQYF. Supplemented by reference TRBV28 and TRBJ2-4, the full variable domain reads DVKVTQSSRYLVKRTGEKVFLECVQDMDHENMFWYRQDPGLGLRLIYFSYDVKMKEKGDIPEGYSVSREKKERFSLILESASTNQTSMYLCATLDRSKNIQYFGAGTRLSVL.

In its sample, this clone was seen once. The same CDR3 can be traced to other DNA sequences in this sample. This chain links TRBV7-2 with TRBJ1-2, with a tentative D call TRBD1 (6 bases). The germline V gene has CDR1 SGHTA and CDR2 FQGNSA. The CDR3 consists of 14 residues. The ends were cut back, 5 bases at V and 4 bases at J, with 14 bases in the middle. The CDR3 sequence is CASSPPGVIYGYTF. The CDR3 DNA is TGTGCCAGCAGCCCCCCAGGGGTAATCTATGGCTACACCTTC.